These 14 T cell receptor beta chains were sequenced from one sample in a study of blood T cell repertoires in COVID-19. TCRdb's table, derived via immunoSEQ multiplex PCR, lists solely in-frame clones and lacks some. In the table there are about 200,000 clones, over 75% of which are singletons. Input material: peripheral blood. The receptor source for this set is an elderly man with acute or convalescent COVID-19.

The chain uses TRBV10-3 and TRBJ1-2, with 9 positions matching TRBD1. This CDR3 comprises 12 residues. Looked up from germline, CDR1 is ENHRY and CDR2 is SYGVKD. V was pared by 8 bases and J by 7 bases, with 5 bases of the junction left unmatched. The CDR3 coding sequence is TGTGCCATCTGGACAGGGGTGCGTGGCTACACCTTC. This codes for CAIWTGVRGYTF.

Only a few counts were recorded for this clone. This chain links TRBV2 with TRBJ1-4; D not certain. CDR3 length: 15 residues. V was pared by 8 bases and J by 2 bases, with 15 bases between. Germline-derived CDR1 and CDR2 are SNHLY and FYNNEI. The CDR3 region has the DNA TGTGCCAGCCGTCGGACGGGGTGGACTAATGAAAAACTGTTTTTT. Its translation: CASRRTGWTNEKLFF.

As concerns this clone: The sample holds other DNA sequences that translate to the same CDR3. This chain connects TRBV7-2 to TRBJ1-5; a weak D match, TRBD1 (5 bases). The V gene lost 5 bases and the J gene lost 3 bases, with 14 bases spanning the gap. CDR1 SGHTA and CDR2 FQGNSA come from the germline V gene. This CDR3 comprises 15 residues. CDR3 sequence: CASSPGGGHNQPQHF. CDR3 nucleotides: TGTGCCAGCAGCCCCGGGGGGGGTCACAATCAGCCCCAGCATTTT.

This clone was recorded only once. This chain uses TRBV28 with TRBJ1-4; TRBD1 aligns across 9 bases. The CDR3 is made up of 15 amino acids. Germline V CDR1 and CDR2: MDHEN, SYDVKM. V lost 2 bases and J lost 7; bases outside the gene matches: 5. The chain's CDR3 is CASSLTGGGLEKLFF. The DNA of the CDR3 is TGTGCCAGCAGTTTAACAGGGGGCGGACTTGAAAAACTGTTTTTT.

This clone has a handful of counts. The V and J genes are TRBV6-5 and TRBJ1-2, with 7 bases fitting TRBD1. The length of the CDR3 is 14 residues. J lost 5 bases, V lost 6 bases, and 9 bases had no gene match. Germline CDR1 is MNHEY and CDR2 is SVGAGI. CDR3 sequence: CASRTPTGPYGYTF. CDR3 in DNA: TGTGCCAGCAGAACCCCGACAGGGCCTTATGGCTACACCTTC.

V gene TRBV6-2 or TRBV6-3 combines with J gene TRBJ1-4; 7 positions agree with TRBD1. CDR3 length: 15 residues. Germline CDR1 reads MNHEY; CDR2 reads SVGEGT. V gave up 6 bases and J gave up 8 bases; unmatched junction bases: 12. The CDR3 is CASSITGDPGEKLFF. The CDR3 nucleotides read TGTGCCAGCAGCATTACAGGGGACCCTGGAGAAAAACTGTTTTTT.

This clone was recorded once. The CDR3 reads CASSLTGLSGNTIYF. The CDR3 DNA reads as TGTGCCAGCAGCCTGACAGGACTCTCTGGAAACACCATATATTTT. V gene TRBV7-9 combines with J gene TRBJ1-3; TRBD1 is a possible D gene (6 bases). The germline CDR1 and CDR2 sequences are SEHNR and FQNEAQ (reference sequence). The CDR3 length is 15 residues. With 5 bases removed from V and 0 bases from J, the gap between germline ends came to 11 bases.

CDR3 DNA: TGTGCCAGCAGCCTTCTTGGGACACAAAGCACAGATACGCAGTATTTT. Its translation is CASSLLGTQSTDTQYF. The V and J genes are TRBV7-2 and TRBJ2-3; maybe TRBD1 (6 bases). Germline loops: CDR1 SGHTA, CDR2 FQGNSA. The CDR3 runs to 16 residues. V shed 5 bases and J shed 0 bases, with 15 bases lying between them.

This clone occurred a few times. The chain joins TRBV19 to TRBJ1-1; 8 positions match TRBD1. The CDR3 is 14 residues long. Germline V gene data show CDR1 as LNHDA and CDR2 as SQIVND (reference sequence). Trimming cost V 7 bases and J 0 bases; bases outside gene matches: 4. CDR3 DNA sequence: TGTGCCAGTAATGGACAGGGAATGAACACTGAAGCTTTCTTT. This codes for CASNGQGMNTEAFF.

The chain carries TRBV12-5 and TRBJ1-1; possible D gene TRBD1, 6 bases. The CDR3 length is 15 residues. The V end was cut by 6 bases, the J end by 5 bases, with 19 bases between. The germline gives CDR1 LGHNT, CDR2 FRNRAP. CDR3 sequence: CASGPPGTLYTEAFF. In DNA form, the CDR3 reads TGTGCTAGTGGCCCCCCCGGGACACTTTATACTGAAGCTTTCTTT.

This clone was seen just once. The genes are TRBV10-3 and TRBJ2-1, with D unclear. CDR1 is ENHRY, CDR2 SYGVKD, per germline. V dropped 1 base and J dropped 0 bases, with 7 bases sitting between them. The length of the CDR3 is 15 residues. CDR3: CAISELSVSYNEQFF. CDR3 nucleotide sequence: TGTGCCATCAGTGAGTTAAGCGTCTCCTACAATGAGCAGTTCTTC.

This clone has a single count. The chain is built from TRBV4-2 and TRBJ1-6; D possibly corresponds to TRBD1 (6 bases). CDR1 is LGHNA, CDR2 YNFKEQ, per germline. There are 16 residues in the CDR3. V was clipped by 0 bases and J by 7 bases, with 13 bases between them. CDR3 in amino acids: CASSQDHQDRNSPLHF. The CDR3 DNA reads as TGTGCCAGCAGCCAAGACCACCAGGACAGAAATTCACCCCTCCACTTT.

The DNA for the CDR3 is TGTGCCAGTCGGGGGGGCAGCAATCAGCCCCAGCATTTT. This gives the protein CASRGGSNQPQHF. The chain has TRBV6-5 and TRBJ1-5, with D maybe TRBD1 (6 bases). This CDR3 is built from 13 residues. V was trimmed by 9 bases and J by 1 base, leaving 10 bases between them. Germline-derived CDR1 and CDR2 are MNHEY and SVGAGI.

The chain uses TRBV15 and TRBJ2-3, with D hard to call. The CDR3 is 14 amino acids. V was cut by 0 bases and J by 6 bases, with 10 bases left in between. The germline gives CDR1 LNHNV, CDR2 YYDKDF (reference sequence). CDR3 nucleotide sequence: TGTGCCACCAGCAGAGACCGTCCGGTCGATACGCAGTATTTT. It encodes CATSRDRPVDTQYF.